This T cell receptor (beta chain) derives from a study of T cells after yellow fever vaccination. The study, taken as a whole, reports: Overlap between CD4 and CD8 compartments was detected for a small share of clonotypes. Repertoires obtained by FACS sorting could include abundant clonotypes that entered as contaminants from the bulk population. Peaking faster, on day 5 versus 15, the secondary response was nonetheless weaker.

CDR1 is ENHRY and CDR2 is SYGVKD in the germline V gene. V shed 7 bases and J shed 0 bases, with 13 bases lying between them. The CDR3 runs 15 residues. The authors made TCR cDNA by 5'RACE template switching, adding a universal primer site and UMIs. MiXCR, applied by TCRdb to the 5' RACE reads, yields one record per CDR3 protein. This repertoire shows 350,000 or so distinct CDR3 sequences, around 8.1% found once; its top ten account for approximately 18%. This clonotype has only a few counts. Its matching antigen is unknown. This sequence originates from a man younger than 35 who received the YFV17D yellow fever vaccine. The source was PBMCs, collected roughly 46 days after the first yellow fever vaccination. The chain links TRBV10-3 to TRBJ1-3; D is undetermined. The CDR3: CAITGLGNSGNTIYF. The CDR3 nucleotides are TGTGCCATCACTGGCCTAGGTAACTCTGGAAACACCATATATTTT.